A selection of T cell receptor beta chains follows, all from one sample in a study of identical twins. TCRdb passed the 5' RACE reads through MiXCR, listing each CDR3 protein once. This table has about 660,000 distinct CDR3 sequences, roughly 8% appearing once. This sample was also put to use in a study of yellow fever vaccine responses in identical twins.

The source material was PBMCs. Receptors were obtained from a woman between 18 and 29 years old in good health. Each CDR3 is given with its conserved first and last residue. The order of the fields is V gene, D gene, clone size, J gene, CDR3 DNA, CDR3 protein. D genes are given only for firm matches. A row's size may be missing; if present it is once, few, many or a size class.

>TRBV6-1|NA|NA|TRBJ2-7
TGTGCCAGCAGGCGAGACAGGATCCAACCCTACGAGCAGTACTTC
CASRRDRIQPYEQYF
>TRBV20-1|NA|NA|TRBJ2-3
TGCAGTGCTTCCTTCCCGGCGGCCAGCACAGATACGCAGTATTTT
CSASFPAASTDTQYF
>TRBV4-3|NA|NA|TRBJ2-7
TGCGCCAGCAGCCAAGAAAAGCCCTACGAGCAGTACTTC
CASSQEKPYEQYF
>TRBV5-6|NA|few|TRBJ2-1
TGTGCCAGCAGCGGTACAGGGTTTCGGAATGAGCAGTTCTTC
CASSGTGFRNEQFF
>TRBV5-1|TRBD1|NA|TRBJ1-6
TGCGCCAGCAGCCTCGGGGACAGACGTTCACCCCTCCACTTT
CASSLGDRRSPLHF
>TRBV6-5|NA|few|TRBJ1-3
TGTGCCAGCAGTTACTACAGGGGAAACACCATATATTTT
CASSYYRGNTIYF
>TRBV6-1|NA|few|TRBJ1-5
TGTCCCCGGGGGAGGGATAGCAATCAGCCCCAGCATTTT
CPRGRDSNQPQHF
>TRBV7-2|NA|few|TRBJ2-7
TGTGCCAGCAGCATAGGACTACTCTACGAGCAGTACTTC
CASSIGLLYEQYF
>TRBV7-8|NA|few|TRBJ2-1
TGTGCCAGCAGCTCCGTGAGCCCTAGCCGCTACAATGAGCAGTTCTTC
CASSSVSPSRYNEQFF
>TRBV7-2|NA|NA|TRBJ2-7
TGTGCCAGCAGCCCCCTAGGGCCCCTGGGGCAGTACTTC
CASSPLGPLGQYF
>TRBV10-3|TRBD1|many|TRBJ2-7
TGTGCCATCAGTGAAGGGACAGGGGGCTACGAGCAGTACTTC
CAISEGTGGYEQYF
>TRBV5-1|NA|many|TRBJ2-1
TGTGCTAGCAGCTTAGACTCTAGCTCCTACAATGAGCAGTTCTTC
CASSLDSSSYNEQFF
>TRBV20-1|NA|many|TRBJ1-5
TGCAGTGCTAGAGATCGCGGAACCCTCAGCAATCAGCCCCAGCATTTT
CSARDRGTLSNQPQHF
>TRBV12-3/TRBV12-4|NA|many|TRBJ2-2
TGTGCCAGCAGGCTGGGCCTAGCGCTCACCGGGGAGCTGTTTTTT
CASRLGLALTGELFF
>TRBV7-2|NA|few|TRBJ2-7
TGTGCCAGCAGCTTAAGGGGGAAGCAGTACTTC
CASSLRGKQYF
>TRBV7-9|NA|NA|TRBJ2-3
TGTGCCAGCAGCTTTGCCTCCCTGGCGCGTGCAGATACGCAGTATTTT
CASSFASLARADTQYF
>TRBV9|TRBD2|few|TRBJ2-2
TGTGCCAGCAGTCCAGGGACTAGCGGGGTTCTCGGGGAGCTGTTTTTT
CASSPGTSGVLGELFF
>TRBV4-3|NA|NA|TRBJ1-4
TGCGCCAGCAGCCAAGATAGGGCAGGGAATGAAAAACTGTTTTTT
CASSQDRAGNEKLFF
>TRBV5-1|TRBD2|many|TRBJ2-2
TGCGCCAGCAGCACTATCGGGGGGACCGGGGAGCTGTTTTTT
CASSTIGGTGELFF
>TRBV12-3/TRBV12-4|TRBD1|many|TRBJ1-1
TGTGCCAGCAGTCCCCGGGACAGCTATTTGAACACTGAAGCTTTCTTT
CASSPRDSYLNTEAFF
>TRBV4-3|NA|NA|TRBJ2-4
TGCGCCAGCAGCCAAGATCTGGGCCAGGCAGGGGACATTCAGTACTTC
CASSQDLGQAGDIQYF
>TRBV12-3/TRBV12-4|NA|few|TRBJ2-5
TGTGCCACCCCGAATAACCAAGAGACCCAGTACTTC
CATPNNQETQYF
>TRBV28|TRBD2|NA|TRBJ2-7
TGTGCCAGCAGGCATCTAGCGGGAGCTCTCGAGCAGTACTTC
CASRHLAGALEQYF
>TRBV27|TRBD1|NA|TRBJ2-2
TGTGCCAGCAGTCCCCGGGACAGGGTAGGGAGGCGGGACACCGGGGAGCTGTTTTTT
CASSPRDRVGRRDTGELFF
>TRBV6-5|NA|few|TRBJ2-2
TGTGCCAGCAGTTACCCCCGGACTGACGGTGGGGAGCTGTTTTTT
CASSYPRTDGGELFF
>TRBV9|NA|NA|TRBJ1-4
TGTGCCAGCAGCGCCAAGATTAATGACGGAAAACTGTTTTTT
CASSAKINDGKLFF
>TRBV20-1|TRBD2|few|TRBJ2-3
TGCAGTGCCCCCGGGACTAGCGGGAGGACAGATACGCAGTATTTT
CSAPGTSGRTDTQYF
>TRBV4-1|NA|many|TRBJ2-1
TGCGCCAGCAGCCAGGGTGCCTACAATGAGCAGTTCTTC
CASSQGAYNEQFF
>TRBV25-1|NA|few|TRBJ2-3
TGTGCCAGCAGTGAACCGCACCCTTTGTACTCTAGCACAGATACGCAGTATTTT
CASSEPHPLYSSTDTQYF
>TRBV20-1|NA|few|TRBJ2-7
TGCAGTGCTTCCGGGACTGATACCTACGAGCAGTACTTC
CSASGTDTYEQYF
>TRBV6-6|NA|few|TRBJ2-3
TGTGCCAGGGATGGCACAGATACGCAGTATTTT
CARDGTDTQYF
>TRBV9|NA|few|TRBJ2-2
TGTGCCAGCAGCGCGGGTTTGGGCACCGGGGAGCTGTTTTTT
CASSAGLGTGELFF
>TRBV6-2/TRBV6-3|NA|NA|TRBJ2-7
TGTGCCAGCAATCAAGAGCTGGGCAGAGCCTACGAGCAGTACTTC
CASNQELGRAYEQYF
>TRBV29-1|TRBD1|few|TRBJ2-7
TGCAGCGCCATTCAGGGGGCTGGCGGCTACGAGCAGTACTTC
CSAIQGAGGYEQYF
>TRBV19|NA|few|TRBJ2-7
TGTGCCAGTACCCCGGTCCCCTCCGCGCCGCAGTACTTC
CASTPVPSAPQYF
>TRBV28|TRBD1|few|TRBJ1-2
TGTGCCAGCAGTTTATCGGGACAGGGGGCGATCTATGGCTACACCTTC
CASSLSGQGAIYGYTF
>TRBV18|TRBD1|NA|TRBJ2-5
TGTGCCAGCTCCGTAACAGGGGGCGGAGAGACCCAGTACTTC
CASSVTGGGETQYF
>TRBV28|TRBD1|NA|TRBJ2-3
TGTGCCAACAGCGACAGGGGGACAGATACGCAGTATTTT
CANSDRGTDTQYF
>TRBV3-1|NA|NA|TRBJ2-2
TGTGCCAGCAGCCCGACTTGGGACCCCGGGGAGCTGTTTTTT
CASSPTWDPGELFF
>TRBV20-1|NA|few|TRBJ2-7
TGCAGTGCCCAGACGGGCTACGAGCAGTACTTC
CSAQTGYEQYF
>TRBV6-4|TRBD1|few|TRBJ2-1
TGTGCCAGCAGTGACGGGACAGGGTCCAATGAGCAGTTCTTC
CASSDGTGSNEQFF
>TRBV20-1|NA|NA|TRBJ2-7
TGCAGTGCTAGAGATCGAGGACAGCTCTACGAGCAGTACTTC
CSARDRGQLYEQYF
>TRBV25-1|TRBD1|NA|TRBJ1-6
TGTGCCAGCAGTGGGAGACAGGGGTATTCACCCCTCCACTTT
CASSGRQGYSPLHF
>TRBV7-9|NA|many|TRBJ2-7
TGTGCCAGCAGTTGGGACTACGAGCAGTACTTC
CASSWDYEQYF